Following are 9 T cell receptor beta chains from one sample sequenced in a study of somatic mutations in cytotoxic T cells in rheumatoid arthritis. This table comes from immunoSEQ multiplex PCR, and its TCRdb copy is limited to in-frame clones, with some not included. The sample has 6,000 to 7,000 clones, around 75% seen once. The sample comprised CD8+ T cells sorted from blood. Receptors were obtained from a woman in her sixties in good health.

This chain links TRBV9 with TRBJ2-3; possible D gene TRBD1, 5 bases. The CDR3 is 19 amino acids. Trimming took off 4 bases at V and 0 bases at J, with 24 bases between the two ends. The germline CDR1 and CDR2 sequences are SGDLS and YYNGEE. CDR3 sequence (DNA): TGTGCCAGCAGCCTAGGCCTGGCATCCGAAGGGGCTAGCACAGATACGCAGTATTTT. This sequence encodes CASSLGLASEGASTDTQYF.

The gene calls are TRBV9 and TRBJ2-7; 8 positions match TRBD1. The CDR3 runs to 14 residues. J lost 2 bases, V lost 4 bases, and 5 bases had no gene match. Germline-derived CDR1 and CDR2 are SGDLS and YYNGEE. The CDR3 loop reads CASSTGTGTYEQYF. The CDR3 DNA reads TGTGCCAGCAGCACCGGGACAGGAACCTACGAGCAGTACTTC.

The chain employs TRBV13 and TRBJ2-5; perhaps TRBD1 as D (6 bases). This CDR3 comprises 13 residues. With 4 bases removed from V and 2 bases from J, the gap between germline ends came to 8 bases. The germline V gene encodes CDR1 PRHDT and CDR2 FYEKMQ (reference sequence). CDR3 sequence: CASSSGTQETQYF. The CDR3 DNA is TGTGCCAGCAGCTCCGGGACACAAGAGACCCAGTACTTC.

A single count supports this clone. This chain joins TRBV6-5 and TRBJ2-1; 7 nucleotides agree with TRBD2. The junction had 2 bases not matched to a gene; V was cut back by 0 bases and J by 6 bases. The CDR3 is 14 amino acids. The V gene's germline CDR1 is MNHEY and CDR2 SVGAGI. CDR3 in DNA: TGTGCCAGCAGTTACTCGGGCGGGGGCAATGAGCAGTTCTTC. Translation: CASSYSGGGNEQFF.

CDR3 nucleotides: TGTGCCAGCAGCCAAGATTCGAGACGGCTAGCGGGAGACGGGTACACCGGGGAGCTGTTTTTT. This codes for CASSQDSRRLAGDGYTGELFF. This rearrangement joins TRBV4-2 to TRBJ2-2; 10 bases are a match to TRBD2. The ends lost 0 bases at V and 3 bases at J; junction bases unmatched: 16. The CDR3 covers 21 residues. CDR1 is LGHNA and CDR2 is YNFKEQ in the germline V gene.

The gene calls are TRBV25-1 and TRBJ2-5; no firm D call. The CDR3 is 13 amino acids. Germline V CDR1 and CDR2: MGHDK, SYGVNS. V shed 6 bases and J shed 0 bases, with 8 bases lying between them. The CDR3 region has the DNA TGTGCCAGCAGGGGCTCATACCAAGAGACCCAGTACTTC. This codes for CASRGSYQETQYF.

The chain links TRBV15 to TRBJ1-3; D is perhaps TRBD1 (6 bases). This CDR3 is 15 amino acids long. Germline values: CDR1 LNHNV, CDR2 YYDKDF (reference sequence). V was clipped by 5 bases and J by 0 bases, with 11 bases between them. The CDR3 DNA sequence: TGTGCCACCAGCCCTATGGACAGCTCTGGAAACACCATATATTTT. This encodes CATSPMDSSGNTIYF.

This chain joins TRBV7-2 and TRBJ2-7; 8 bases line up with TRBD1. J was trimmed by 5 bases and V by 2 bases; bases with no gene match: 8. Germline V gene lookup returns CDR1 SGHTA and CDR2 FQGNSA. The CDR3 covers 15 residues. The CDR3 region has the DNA TGTGCCAGCAGCTTATCCGACAGGGGACCCCACGAGCAGTACTTC. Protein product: CASSLSDRGPHEQYF.

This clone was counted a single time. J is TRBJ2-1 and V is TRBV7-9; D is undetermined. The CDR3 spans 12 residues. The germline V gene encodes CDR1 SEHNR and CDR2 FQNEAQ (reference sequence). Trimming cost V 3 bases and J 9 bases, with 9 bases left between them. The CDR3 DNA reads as TGTGCCAGCAGCTTTGGGCCGCTTGAGCAGTTCTTC. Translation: CASSFGPLEQFF. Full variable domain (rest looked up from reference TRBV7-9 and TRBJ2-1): DTGVSQNPRHKITKRGQNVTFRCDPISEHNRLYWYRQTLGQGPEFLTYFQNEAQLEKSRLLSDRFSAERPKGSFSTLEIQRTEQGDSAMYLCASSFGPLEQFFGPGTRLTVL.